Presented here are 15 T cell receptor beta chains from one specimen sequenced in a study of blood T cell repertoires in COVID-19. Clones were sequenced by immunoSEQ multiplex PCR, and TCRdb holds only the in-frame ones, with some missing. Of over 250,000 clones listed, approximately 80% were seen once; the top ten hold roughly 5.3%. Sequencing used PBMCs or T cells enriched from blood (not recorded which). Receptors originate from a man aged 35 to 55 who had been exposed to COVID-19.

The CDR3 protein is CASSGTGTSATGELFF. The CDR3 nucleotides are TGCGCCAGCAGCGGAACGGGGACTAGCGCCACCGGGGAGCTGTTTTTT. The V call is TRBV5-1, the J call TRBJ2-2; 10 bases fit TRBD2. V gave up 4 bases and J gave up 4 bases; unmatched junction bases: 7. The CDR3 covers 16 residues. Germline CDR1 and CDR2: SGHRS and YFSETQ.

V usage is TRBV18 and J usage is TRBJ1-5, with 9 bases lining up with TRBD1. Looked up from germline, CDR1 is KGHSH and CDR2 is LQKENI. The CDR3 is 13 residues long. The J segment lost 8 bases and the V segment lost 5 bases, leaving 4 bases of the junction unmatched. The CDR3 loop is CASSGTGSEPQHF. The CDR3 nucleotides are TGTGCCAGCTCAGGGACAGGGTCTGAGCCCCAGCATTTT.

V gene TRBV28 combines with J gene TRBJ1-1, with TRBD1 identical over 7 bases. Unmatched junction bases numbered 22, after V lost 8 bases and J lost 7 bases. The CDR3 runs to 17 residues. Per germline, CDR1 MDHEN and CDR2 SYDVKM. CDR3 bases: TGTGCCAGCCCGCCCCGCCAGGGGGAATTGGGTCGGAATGAAGCTTTCTTT. The encoded protein is CASPPRQGELGRNEAFF.

The chain links TRBV7-9 to TRBJ2-7; D uncertain. The CDR3 consists of 13 residues. CDR1 is SEHNR and CDR2 is FQNEAQ in the germline V gene (reference sequence). V was cut by 5 bases and J by 2 bases, with 10 bases left in between. The CDR3 loop reads CASSPTVTYEQYF. The DNA of the CDR3 is TGTGCCAGCAGCCCGACTGTGACCTACGAGCAGTACTTC.

The chain is built from TRBV6-5 and TRBJ1-1, with D perhaps TRBD1 (5 bases). Germline values: CDR1 MNHEY, CDR2 SVGAGI. CDR3 length: 12 residues. Between the trimmed V and J ends, which lost 8 bases and 0 bases, there was a span of 7 bases. Here the CDR3 reads CASVQVNTEAFF. As DNA, the CDR3 is TGTGCCAGCGTACAGGTGAACACTGAAGCTTTCTTT.

The chain uses TRBV5-1 and TRBJ2-1, with D tentatively TRBD1 (5 bases). The CDR3 contains 14 residues. Germline-derived CDR1 and CDR2 are SGHRS and YFSETQ. The V gene lost 0 bases and the J gene lost 8 bases, with 12 bases spanning the gap. The CDR3 is CASSLASLQDEQFF. CDR3 DNA: TGCGCCAGCAGCTTGGCTTCCCTACAGGATGAGCAGTTCTTC.

The chain couples TRBV18 to TRBJ2-5; perhaps TRBD2 as D (6 bases). The V end was cut by 5 bases, the J end by 1 base, with 8 bases between. The CDR3 spans 13 residues. Germline V lookup: CDR1 KGHSH, CDR2 LQKENI. CDR3 in DNA: TGTGCCAGCTCAGGGACTGCCCAAGAGACCCAGTACTTC. Protein product: CASSGTAQETQYF.

The rearrangement joins TRBV7-9 to TRBJ1-2; D perhaps matches TRBD1 (5 bases). CDR1 SEHNR and CDR2 FQNEAQ come from the germline V gene (reference sequence). The CDR3 spans 16 residues. The V end lost 4 bases, the J end lost 6 bases, and 21 bases lay between the germline ends. As DNA, the CDR3 is TGTGCCAGCAGCTCTACGTACAGGAGCAGCTCAAATGGCTACACCTTC. Protein sequence: CASSSTYRSSSNGYTF.

This sequence joins TRBV6-4 and TRBJ2-1, with D possibly TRBD2 on 7 matching bases. The CDR3 spans 18 residues. CDR1 and CDR2 from the germline V gene are MRHNA and SNTAGT. Trimming took 7 bases from V and 6 from J, leaving 28 bases between them. The CDR3 here is CASTDGGFPGEPFNEQFF. The CDR3 DNA reads TGTGCCAGCACAGACGGGGGGTTCCCAGGGGAACCATTCAATGAGCAGTTCTTC.

V and J are TRBV10-1 and TRBJ2-5, with a possible D match to TRBD1 (6 bases). The V end lost 3 bases, the J end lost 7 bases, and 12 bases lay between the germline ends. Germline-derived CDR1 and CDR2 are WNHNN and SYGVQD (reference sequence). The CDR3 extends over 13 amino acids. CDR3 region: CASSEIRGATQYF. The CDR3, as DNA: TGCGCCAGCAGTGAAATCAGGGGAGCGACCCAGTACTTC.

This chain joins TRBV12-3 or TRBV12-4 and TRBJ1-1; a possible D gene is TRBD1 (5 bases). Trimming removed 6 bases from V and 8 bases from J, with 13 bases in between. The CDR3 runs 12 residues. This CDR3 reads CASRFGRGEAFF. DNA for the CDR3: TGTGCCAGCAGGTTCGGGCGGGGGGAAGCTTTCTTT.

The chain combines TRBV28 with TRBJ2-1; D might be TRBD2 (5 bases). The CDR3 extends over 12 amino acids. Per the germline V gene, CDR1 is MDHEN and CDR2 is SYDVKM. Trimming shortened V by 5 bases and J by 8 bases, and 10 bases separated the two germline ends. CDR3 nucleotides: TGTGCCAGCAGTGATACTAGATATGAGCAGTTCTTC. This encodes CASSDTRYEQFF.

The V gene is TRBV12-3 or TRBV12-4, the J gene TRBJ2-3; D is undetermined. With 10 bases removed from V and 1 base from J, the gap between germline ends came to 12 bases. The CDR3 runs 13 residues. Here the CDR3 DNA reads TGTGCCACAGGTTTAAGTGGCACAGATACGCAGTATTTT. The encoded protein is CATGLSGTDTQYF.

The chain is built from TRBV7-9 and TRBJ1-1; TRBD1 might be the D (6 bases). V lost 5 bases to trimming and J lost 1 base, with 11 bases between them. The CDR3 covers 14 residues. Germline V CDR1 and CDR2: SEHNR, FQNEAQ (reference sequence). The DNA of the CDR3 is TGTGCCAGCAGCGAAGGACAGCAGAACACTGAAGCTTTCTTT. This sequence encodes CASSEGQQNTEAFF. The whole variable domain, remainder taken from reference TRBV7-9 and TRBJ1-1, is DTGVSQNPRHKITKRGQNVTFRCDPISEHNRLYWYRQTLGQGPEFLTYFQNEAQLEKSRLLSDRFSAERPKGSFSTLEIQRTEQGDSAMYLCASSEGQQNTEAFFGQGTRLTVV.

V and J are TRBV4-1 and TRBJ1-2; the match to TRBD1 covers 7 bases. CDR1 and CDR2 (germline): MGHRA, YSYEKL. This CDR3 is built from 15 residues. Trimming removed 4 bases from V and 5 bases from J; junction bases left unmatched: 10. The CDR3 DNA reads TGCGCCAGCAGCCCGGCGGGCAGGGGGTTGTATGGCTACACCTTC. Protein product: CASSPAGRGLYGYTF.